This passage covers 20 T cell receptor beta chains from one sample sequenced in a study of human T cells and chemical hapten exposure. TCRdb re-derived calls from the RACE reads in MiXCR, one entry per CDR3 protein. The sample lists approximately 73,000 distinct CDR3 sequences, under 13% occurring once. Time point described: patch test 1, 2 weeks after DPC sensitization. Treatment specified: therapeutic diphenylcyclopropenone sensitization with weekly scalp DPC. Material: whole blood, obtained in connection with sensitization to the hapten diphenylcyclopropenone (DPC). The source of these receptors is a woman in her fifties or sixties with alopecia areata. Some clones in this sample may be carry-over from other donors' samples.

This clonotype was seen more than once but under ten times. This sequence joins TRBV29-1 and TRBJ2-5; possibly TRBD2 for D (6 bases). The CDR3 totals 11 residues. Trimming removed 4 bases from V and 5 bases from J, with 8 bases in between. The V gene's germline CDR1 is SQVTM and CDR2 ANQGSEA. CDR3 DNA: TGCAGCGTTGGGGAGGTGGAGACCCAGTACTTC. The encoded protein is CSVGEVETQYF.

The chain carries TRBV24-1 and TRBJ2-1; 8 nucleotides match TRBD2. Germline loops: CDR1 KGHDR, CDR2 SFDVKD. The CDR3 extends over 16 amino acids. The trim removed 3 bases at V and 0 bases at J, leaving 3 bases unmatched. The CDR3, as DNA: TGTGCCACCAGTGATATAGCGGGGAGCTCCTACAATGAGCAGTTCTTC. Translating it yields CATSDIAGSSYNEQFF.

This clonotype has a handful of counts. The junction does not match germline at one end; this may be a read error. The J gene is TRBJ1-5, the V gene TRBV10-3; D perhaps matches TRBD1 (5 bases). Germline V lookup: CDR1 ENHRY, CDR2 SYGVKD. The CDR3 extends over 13 amino acids. CDR3 residues: CAVRETVNQPQHF. The DNA of the CDR3 is TGTGCCGTCAGGGAGACGGTGAATCAGCCCCAGCATTTT.

J is TRBJ1-1 and V is TRBV28, with no clear D. The CDR3 runs 13 residues. Per germline, CDR1 MDHEN and CDR2 SYDVKM. Trimming took 10 bases from V and 2 from J, leaving 14 bases between them. The DNA for the CDR3 is TGTGCCACCTGGGAGCCACCCAACACTGAAGCTTTCTTT. Translating gives CATWEPPNTEAFF. The complete variable domain, with remaining parts taken from reference TRBV28 and TRBJ1-1, reads DVKVTQSSRYLVKRTGEKVFLECVQDMDHENMFWYRQDPGLGLRLIYFSYDVKMKEKGDIPEGYSVSREKKERFSLILESASTNQTSMYLCATWEPPNTEAFFGQGTRLTVV.

Many counts were recorded for this clonotype. The genes are TRBV4-3 and TRBJ1-4; 8 bases align to TRBD1. With V trimmed by 5 bases and J by 3 bases, 2 bases remained unmatched. Germline CDR1 and CDR2: LGHNA and YSLEER. CDR3 size: 14 residues. This CDR3 reads CASSRQGSNEKLFF. The CDR3 DNA reads as TGCGCCAGCAGCAGACAGGGGTCTAATGAAAAACTGTTTTTT.

At least ten counts were recorded for this clonotype. V gene TRBV29-1 combines with J gene TRBJ1-1, with D tentatively TRBD1 (6 bases). Germline values: CDR1 SQVTM, CDR2 ANQGSEA. This CDR3 is 13 amino acids long. Deletions cut 5 bases from V and 4 bases from J, with 14 bases between. CDR3 amino acids: CSVSQGSGTEAFF. The DNA for the CDR3 is TGCAGCGTTTCACAGGGTTCGGGCACTGAAGCTTTCTTT.

This clonotype was counted a few times. The CDR3 coding sequence is TGTGCCAGCAGCTTAGAAAGCGGGAGGATTCATCATGAGCAGTTCTTC. This codes for CASSLESGRIHHEQFF. The chain uses TRBV7-6 and TRBJ2-1; 9 bases agree with TRBD2. Germline CDR1 is SGHVS and CDR2 is FNYEAQ. The CDR3 consists of 16 residues. Unmatched junction bases numbered 9, after V lost 1 base and J lost 8 bases.

This clonotype was seen a handful of times. This sequence joins TRBV12-3 or TRBV12-4 and TRBJ1-1; D call uncertain. The V end lost 2 bases, the J end lost 5 bases, and 12 bases lay between the germline ends. This CDR3 has 14 amino acids. This chain's CDR3 is CASSLIGPQTEAFF. The CDR3 region has the DNA TGTGCCAGCAGTTTAATAGGGCCGCAAACTGAAGCTTTCTTT.

This chain joins TRBV10-1 and TRBJ1-4; D call uncertain. This CDR3 is 11 amino acids long. Germline V gene lookup returns CDR1 WNHNN and CDR2 SYGVQD (reference sequence). Trimming took 8 bases from V and 9 from J, leaving 10 bases between them. The chain's CDR3 is CASRGRKKLFF. The CDR3 DNA sequence: TGCGCCAGCCGCGGTAGGAAAAAACTGTTTTTT.

A word on this clonotype: A much larger clone sits a single nucleotide away, making a read error possible. This sequence joins TRBV20-1 and TRBJ2-5; the match to TRBD1 covers 7 bases. The J call is doubtful: the DNA matches TRBJ2-1 better. Per the germline V gene, CDR1 is DFQATT and CDR2 is SNEGSKA (reference sequence). The CDR3 is 14 residues long. CDR3 DNA: TGCAGTGCCCCGACAGGGCTGGACCGAGAGACCCAGTTCTTC. Translation: CSAPTGLDRETQFF.

The chain links TRBV28 to TRBJ2-7, with 9 bases lining up with TRBD1. Germline CDR1 and CDR2: MDHEN and SYDVKM. The CDR3 covers 13 residues. V trimming: 7 bases; J trimming: 2 bases; junction bases outside the gene matches: 3. The CDR3 is CASNRDRAYEQYF. The CDR3 nucleotides read TGTGCCAGCAACCGGGACAGGGCCTACGAGCAGTACTTC.

This clonotype has only a few counts. The genes are TRBV6-5 and TRBJ2-1; D is possibly TRBD1 or TRBD2 (6 bases each). Looked up from germline, CDR1 is MNHEY and CDR2 is SVGAGI. Trimming took off 5 bases at V and 7 bases at J, with 15 bases between the two ends. The CDR3 sequence is 14 residues long. Here the CDR3 reads CASSPRDNLNEQFF. The CDR3 DNA reads TGTGCCAGCAGTCCGCGGGACAACTTGAATGAGCAGTTCTTC.

This clonotype was seen a handful of times. The rearrangement uses TRBV25-1 and TRBJ2-3; TRBD2 agrees at 11 bases. Per the germline V gene, CDR1 is MGHDK and CDR2 is SYGVNS. The CDR3 has 14 residues. V lost 6 bases and J lost 5; bases outside the gene matches: 4. The CDR3 DNA is TGTGCCAGCAGGGCCGGACTAGCGGGAGATACGCAGTATTTT. Translation gives CASRAGLAGDTQYF.

This clonotype was seen a handful of times. The rearrangement uses TRBV5-5 and TRBJ2-3; D possibly uses TRBD1 or TRBD2 (6 bases each). This CDR3 has 15 amino acids. Germline assignment: CDR1 SGHKS and CDR2 YYEKEE (reference sequence). Trimming removed 4 bases at V and 6 bases at J, with 18 bases between. The CDR3 nucleotides read TGTGCCAGCAGCCCGGAGGGACAAAGGGCGGATACGCAGTATTTT. Protein product: CASSPEGQRADTQYF.

The CDR3 protein is CASLKSGSNQPQHF. The CDR3 DNA reads as TGTGCCAGCTTGAAAAGCGGGAGCAATCAGCCCCAGCATTTT. The genes are TRBV6-2 or TRBV6-3 and TRBJ1-5; D is undetermined. Germline-derived CDR1 and CDR2 are MNHEY and SVGEGT. Trimming pared 8 bases from V and 1 base from J, leaving 12 bases between. The CDR3 has 14 residues.

In this sample, this clonotype turned up many times. The chain links TRBV12-5 to TRBJ1-4; TRBD1 matches 7 bases. This CDR3 region has 14 residues. The germline V gene has CDR1 LGHNT and CDR2 FRNRAP. V lost 4 bases and J lost 8; bases outside the gene matches: 7. Here the CDR3 reads CASGSGQPKEKLFF. CDR3 bases: TGTGCTAGTGGTTCGGGACAGCCAAAGGAAAAACTGTTTTTT.

This clonotype occurred a few times. This chain links TRBV10-2 with TRBJ2-5; D perhaps matches TRBD1 (5 bases). This CDR3 has 13 amino acids. V was clipped by 5 bases and J by 3 bases, with 10 bases between them. CDR1 WSHSY and CDR2 SAAADI come from the germline V gene. The CDR3 DNA sequence: TGCGCCAGCAGTCCAGACAGAAAAGAGACCCAGTACTTC. This gives the protein CASSPDRKETQYF.

This clonotype was picked up many times. The chain combines TRBV7-3 with TRBJ1-1, with 9 bases matching TRBD1. After removal of 5 bases from V and 3 bases from J, the junction contained 4 bases not matched to a gene. The CDR3 length is 14 residues. Germline V gene lookup returns CDR1 SGHTA and CDR2 FQGTGA. The CDR3: CASSQGQGHTEAFF. DNA of the CDR3: TGTGCCAGCAGCCAGGGACAGGGTCACACTGAAGCTTTCTTT.

The chain employs TRBV18 and TRBJ1-4; D gene uncertain. The germline CDR1 and CDR2 sequences are KGHSH and LQKENI. V gave up 6 bases and J gave up 5 bases, with 16 bases separating them. There are 15 residues in the CDR3. CDR3 amino acids: CASSPPVQQNEKLFF. In nucleotides, the CDR3 is TGTGCCAGCTCGCCGCCGGTACAGCAGAATGAAAAACTGTTTTTT.

The gene calls are TRBV7-3 and TRBJ2-1, with 9 bases matching TRBD2. This CDR3 spans 14 amino acids. Trimming at V came to 5 bases and at J to 9 bases, leaving 8 bases not matched to a gene. Germline-derived CDR1 and CDR2 are SGHTA and FQGTGA. The CDR3 sequence: CASSPAGGPGEQFF. For the CDR3, the DNA is TGTGCCAGCAGCCCAGCGGGAGGCCCGGGTGAGCAGTTCTTC. The full variable domain, with the rest looked up from reference TRBV7-3 and TRBJ2-1, is GAGVSQTPSNKVTEKGKYVELRCDPISGHTALYWYRQSLGQGPEFLIYFQGTGAADDSGLPNDRFFAVRPEGSVSTLKIQRTERGDSAVYLCASSPAGGPGEQFFGPGTRLTVL.